Only one count was recorded for the clone carrying this TCR beta chain. The repertoire was sequenced with immunoSEQ multiplex PCR; TCRdb's copy has only in-frame clones and lacks some. Of about 390,000 clones in the sample, 87% were seen once. J gave up 5 bases and V 5 bases, and 2 bases lay outside the gene matches. This CDR3 is 12 amino acids long. Germline V gene data show CDR1 as SGHAT and CDR2 as FQNNGV. The data belong to a study of blood T cell repertoires in COVID-19. Clinical history as reported by participants underpinned cohort assignment. This receptor was identified in a woman aged 45-65 years who had recovered from COVID-19. This rearrangement joins TRBV11-2 to TRBJ2-5, with 7 bases aligning to TRBD1. Sequenced: PBMCs or T cells enriched from blood (not recorded which). CDR3 DNA: TGTGCCAGCAGCACAGGGGTCGAGACCCAGTACTTC. It yields the protein CASSTGVETQYF.